This TCR beta chain was sequenced during a study of cytomegalovirus exposure and HLA in healthy donors. Donors consisted of healthy bone marrow donors. This PCR relied on a set of 60 Vbeta primers and 13 Jbeta primers. Original processing methods: In a later analysis, the count reached 82 million or so unique TCR beta chains, with approximately 11 million shared. Method: immunoSEQ multiplex PCR; TCRdb's copy keeps in-frame clones and lacks some. That table furnishes V, J and clone size, whereas the DNA furnished D and trimming. Of 250,000 to 350,000 clones in the sample, under 90% were seen once. Germline V gives CDR1 ENHRY, CDR2 SYGVKD. CDR3 length equals 15 residues. With 6 bases clipped from V and 4 bases from J, the junction kept 8 bases outside the gene matches.

The sequence derives from a girl aged 2-10 years in good health and CMV-seronegative. V usage is TRBV10-3 and J usage is TRBJ1-5; 8 bases fit TRBD1. The sequenced sample was PBMCs. The CDR3 reads CAIREDRGWNQPQHF. The DNA of the CDR3 is TGTGCCATCAGGGAAGACAGGGGCTGGAATCAGCCCCAGCATTTT.